This T cell receptor (beta chain) was captured in a study of blood T cell repertoires in COVID-19. At the level of the study: From the United States, Italy and Spain came samples of acute and convalescent COVID-19. PBMCs, B-cell-depleted T cells, or T cells provided the cDNA or gDNA that made up the material.

V lost 0 bases and J 3 bases, leaving 11 bases between the germline ends. The CDR3 covers 15 residues. Germline values: CDR1 SGHVS, CDR2 FNYEAQ. In the original analysis: Reference gene primer amplification gave estimated nucleated cell counts. Libraries were prepared by immunoSEQ multiplex PCR; TCRdb keeps only in-frame clonotypes and omits some of them. The DNA gave D and trimming, while V, J and clone size come from that table. The table has tens of thousands of clones, about 85% seen once. This sequence was found in a man between 60 and 75 years old with active COVID-19. Sequenced sample: peripheral blood. This chain uses TRBV7-6 with TRBJ1-2; D remains unclear. The CDR3 nucleotides are TGTGCCAGCAGCTTAGCCCCCGGCCAGGACTATGGCTACACCTTC. This encodes CASSLAPGQDYGYTF.